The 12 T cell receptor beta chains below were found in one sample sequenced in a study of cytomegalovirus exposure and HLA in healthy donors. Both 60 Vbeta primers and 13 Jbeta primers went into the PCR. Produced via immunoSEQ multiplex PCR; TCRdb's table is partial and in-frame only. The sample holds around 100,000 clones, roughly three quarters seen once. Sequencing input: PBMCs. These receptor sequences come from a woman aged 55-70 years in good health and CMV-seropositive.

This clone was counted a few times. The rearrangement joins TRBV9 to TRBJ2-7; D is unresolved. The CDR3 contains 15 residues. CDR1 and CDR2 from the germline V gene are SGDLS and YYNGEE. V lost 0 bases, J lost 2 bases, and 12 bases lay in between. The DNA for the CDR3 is TGTGCCAGCAGCGTAGTGCCAGGTGATACCTACGAGCAGTACTTC. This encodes CASSVVPGDTYEQYF.

The CDR3 region has the DNA TGCGCCAGCGCCCGGACTAGCGACTCCTACGAGCAGTACTTC. Protein: CASARTSDSYEQYF. This rearrangement joins TRBV5-1 to TRBJ2-5; 9 nucleotides align to TRBD2. The J call could be wrong; TRBJ2-7 is a better fit for the DNA end. Germline V gene lookup returns CDR1 SGHRS and CDR2 YFSETQ. The CDR3 spans 14 residues.

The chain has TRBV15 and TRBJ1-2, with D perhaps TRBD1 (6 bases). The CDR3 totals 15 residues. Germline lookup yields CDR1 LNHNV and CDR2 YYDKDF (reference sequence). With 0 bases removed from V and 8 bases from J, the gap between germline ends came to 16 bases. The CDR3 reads CATSRDGAGVGGYTF. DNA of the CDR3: TGTGCCACCAGCAGAGATGGGGCAGGGGTAGGAGGCTACACCTTC.

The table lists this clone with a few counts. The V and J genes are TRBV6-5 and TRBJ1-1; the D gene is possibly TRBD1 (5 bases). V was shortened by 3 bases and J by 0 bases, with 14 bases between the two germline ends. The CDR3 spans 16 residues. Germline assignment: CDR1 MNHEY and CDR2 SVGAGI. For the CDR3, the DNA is TGTGCCAGCAGTTATGACCCGAGACAGATGAACACTGAAGCTTTCTTT. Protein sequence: CASSYDPRQMNTEAFF.

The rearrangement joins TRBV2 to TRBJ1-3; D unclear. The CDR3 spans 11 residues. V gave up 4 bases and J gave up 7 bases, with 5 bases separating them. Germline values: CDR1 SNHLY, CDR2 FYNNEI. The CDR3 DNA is TGTGCCAGCAGTGGCGAGAACACCATATATTTT. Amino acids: CASSGENTIYF.

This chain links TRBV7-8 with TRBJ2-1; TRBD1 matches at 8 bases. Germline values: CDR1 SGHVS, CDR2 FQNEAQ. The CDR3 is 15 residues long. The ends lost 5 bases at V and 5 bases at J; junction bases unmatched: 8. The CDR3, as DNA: TGTGCCAGCAGCCCCGGGACAGGATTTAACAATGAGCAGTTCTTC. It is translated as CASSPGTGFNNEQFF.

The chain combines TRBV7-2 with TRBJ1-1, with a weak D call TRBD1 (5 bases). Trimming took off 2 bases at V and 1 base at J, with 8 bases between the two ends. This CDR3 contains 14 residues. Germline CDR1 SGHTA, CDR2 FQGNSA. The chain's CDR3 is CASSLQQANTEAFF. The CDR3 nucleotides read TGTGCCAGCAGCTTACAACAGGCGAACACTGAAGCTTTCTTT.

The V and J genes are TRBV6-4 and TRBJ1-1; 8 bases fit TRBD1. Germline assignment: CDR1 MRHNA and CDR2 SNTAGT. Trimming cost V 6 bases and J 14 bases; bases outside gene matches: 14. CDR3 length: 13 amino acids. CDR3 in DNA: TGTGCCAGCAGCTCCGGGACAGGTCATAAGTCGTTCTTT. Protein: CASSSGTGHKSFF.

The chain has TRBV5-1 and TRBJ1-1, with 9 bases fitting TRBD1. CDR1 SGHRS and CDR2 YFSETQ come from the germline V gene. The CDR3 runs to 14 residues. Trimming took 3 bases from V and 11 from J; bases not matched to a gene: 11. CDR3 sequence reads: CASSSGTGIRSAFF. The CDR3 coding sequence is TGCGCCAGCAGCTCCGGGACAGGGATTAGGTCCGCTTTCTTT. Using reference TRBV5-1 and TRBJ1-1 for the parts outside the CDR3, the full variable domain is KAGVTQTPRYLIKTRGQQVTLSCSPISGHRSVSWYQQTPGQGLQFLFEYFSETQRNKGNFPGRFSGRQFSNSRSEMNVSTLELGDSALYLCASSSGTGIRSAFFGQGTRLTVV.

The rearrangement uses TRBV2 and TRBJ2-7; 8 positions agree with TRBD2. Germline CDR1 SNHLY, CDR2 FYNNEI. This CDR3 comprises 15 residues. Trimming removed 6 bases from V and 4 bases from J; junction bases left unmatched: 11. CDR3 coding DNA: TGTGCCAGCAGGACCCTCGGCGGGGGGAATTACGAGCAGTACTTC. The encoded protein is CASRTLGGGNYEQYF.

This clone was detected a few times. CDR3 nucleotides: TGTGCCAGCAGTTTGGTCCCGGGGGGGAACACTGAAGCTTTCTTT. This sequence encodes CASSLVPGGNTEAFF. The chain combines TRBV27 with TRBJ1-1, with D possibly matching TRBD1 (5 bases). This CDR3 spans 15 amino acids. Per the germline V gene, CDR1 is MNHEY and CDR2 is SMNVEV (reference sequence). V was clipped by 3 bases and J by 1 base, with 12 bases between them.

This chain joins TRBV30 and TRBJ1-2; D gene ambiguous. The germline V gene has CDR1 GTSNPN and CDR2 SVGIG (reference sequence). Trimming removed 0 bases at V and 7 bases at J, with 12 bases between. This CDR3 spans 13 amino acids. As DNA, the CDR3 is TGTGCCTGGAGTGTAAGAACTGCCTCTGGCTACACCTTC. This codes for CAWSVRTASGYTF.